This TCR beta chain was obtained from a study of cytomegalovirus exposure and HLA in healthy donors. Study-wide results and caveats: Association of 16,951 TCR beta sequences with HLA alleles was found at 0.05 false discovery rate in a later analysis. In vitro, three CMV-associated chains proved specific for CMV antigens. Follow-up analysis later connected one missense variant in DCLRE1C with trimming of TCR beta V- and J-genes.

Primers included in the PCR were 60 Vbeta and 13 Jbeta primers. Some clones are missing from TCRdb's copy, which holds only in-frame ones; the method was immunoSEQ multiplex PCR. The repertoire holds around 110,000 clones, with 81% as singletons. Comments on this clone: Its antigen remains unidentified.

CDR3 length equals 14 residues. With 4 bases clipped from V and 6 bases from J, the junction kept 7 bases outside the gene matches. CDR1 and CDR2 from the germline V gene are PRHDT and FYEKMQ (reference sequence). This sequence originates from a woman in her 30s in good health and CMV-seronegative. The sample comprised PBMCs. The rearrangement joins TRBV13 to TRBJ2-7, with 9 positions matching TRBD1. CDR3 loop: CASSSDRGAAEQYF. CDR3 bases: TGTGCCAGCAGCTCGGACAGGGGAGCCGCCGAGCAGTACTTC.